This is a list of T cell receptor beta chains from one sample in a study of cytomegalovirus exposure and HLA in healthy donors. Method: immunoSEQ multiplex PCR; TCRdb's copy keeps in-frame clones and lacks some. The sample gives 150,000 to 200,000 clones, around three quarters of which show up once; under 2% is in the top ten. Sequenced input: PBMCs. The source is a woman aged 25 to 45 in good health and CMV-seronegative. Each CDR3 is given with its conserved first and last residue. A D gene is named only where the DNA matches it firmly.

v_gene: TRBV5-1; d_gene: TRBD1; CDR3aa: CASSFGTEPYGYTF
v_gene: TRBV15; d_gene: -; CDR3aa: CATSRDFGSYGYTF
v_gene: TRBV4-1; d_gene: -; CDR3aa: CASSQDRMGLRSGNTIYF
v_gene: TRBV30; d_gene: -; CDR3aa: CAWNSRYNSPLHF
v_gene: TRBV28; d_gene: -; CDR3aa: CASNIPQETQYF
v_gene: TRBV29-1; d_gene: TRBD2; CDR3aa: CSVEGTSGNADTQYF
v_gene: TRBV20-1; d_gene: -; CDR3aa: CSIGGRLEQYF
v_gene: TRBV6-1; d_gene: TRBD1; CDR3aa: CASRGQGLSYEQYF
v_gene: TRBV27; d_gene: -; CDR3aa: CASSLAPPQVGTEAFF
v_gene: TRBV14; d_gene: -; CDR3aa: CASSHGGHYYNEQFF
v_gene: TRBV4-3; d_gene: -; CDR3aa: CASSQGQLMNTEAFF
v_gene: TRBV7-2; d_gene: -; CDR3aa: CASSLELTYEQYF
v_gene: TRBV7-8; d_gene: -; CDR3aa: CASSLLAGLGGELFF
v_gene: TRBV28; d_gene: TRBD2; CDR3aa: CASSIAGGPYEQYF
v_gene: TRBV14; d_gene: TRBD1; CDR3aa: CASSPTGALYTEAFF
v_gene: TRBV28; d_gene: -; CDR3aa: CASREGGVGANYGYTF
v_gene: TRBV6-5; d_gene: -; CDR3aa: CASRPHGSSYNEQFF
v_gene: TRBV18; d_gene: -; CDR3aa: CASSPGSPYNNYEQYF
v_gene: TRBV27; d_gene: -; CDR3aa: CASSPRDSADTQYF
v_gene: TRBV25-1; d_gene: -; CDR3aa: CASSAMGVSYTF
v_gene: TRBV30; d_gene: -; CDR3aa: CAWSVGTRSYNEQFF
v_gene: TRBV2; d_gene: TRBD2; CDR3aa: CASHASGATWEQYF
v_gene: TRBV18; d_gene: TRBD2; CDR3aa: CASSPRSGGSYEQYF
v_gene: TRBV10-3; d_gene: TRBD2; CDR3aa: CAISEGASGGVYNEQFF
v_gene: TRBV4-3; d_gene: TRBD1; CDR3aa: CASSQLHGTEYGYTF
v_gene: TRBV27; d_gene: -; CDR3aa: CASSLLGDDPFF
v_gene: TRBV11-1; d_gene: TRBD1; CDR3aa: CASSLEGTAYGYTF
v_gene: TRBV2; d_gene: TRBD2; CDR3aa: CASSRLAGGTTTDTQYF
v_gene: TRBV19; d_gene: TRBD1; CDR3aa: CASSIGRDRGGLILPEKLFF
v_gene: TRBV28; d_gene: -; CDR3aa: CASSSGSLGNQPQHF
v_gene: TRBV7-8; d_gene: -; CDR3aa: CASSFLTVAQYF
v_gene: TRBV5-6; d_gene: -; CDR3aa: CASSRSDILAFF
v_gene: TRBV5-4; d_gene: TRBD2; CDR3aa: CASSLGTSGRYEQYF
v_gene: TRBV21-1; d_gene: -; CDR3aa: CASSEYITGVPNYGYTF
v_gene: TRBV15; d_gene: TRBD1; CDR3aa: CATGRDRGLPEAFF
v_gene: TRBV19; d_gene: -; CDR3aa: CASRLQQGPTYGYPF
v_gene: TRBV7-6; d_gene: TRBD2; CDR3aa: CASSPGRGGGSTDTQYF
v_gene: TRBV6-5; d_gene: TRBD1; CDR3aa: CASSYMPATGVDGYTF
v_gene: TRBV5-1; d_gene: -; CDR3aa: CASSLGVSGVYGGYTF
v_gene: TRBV25-1; d_gene: TRBD2; CDR3aa: CASSESGGVRYNEQFF
v_gene: TRBV7-2; d_gene: TRBD2; CDR3aa: CASSLARWGGDEQYF
v_gene: TRBV7-2; d_gene: -; CDR3aa: CASSLVGRGERGYEQFF
v_gene: TRBV18; d_gene: TRBD1; CDR3aa: CASSTTGFPYEQYF
v_gene: TRBV29-1; d_gene: TRBD1; CDR3aa: CSVQDRLYGYTF
v_gene: TRBV27; d_gene: -; CDR3aa: CASRFRSTGYPNYGYTF